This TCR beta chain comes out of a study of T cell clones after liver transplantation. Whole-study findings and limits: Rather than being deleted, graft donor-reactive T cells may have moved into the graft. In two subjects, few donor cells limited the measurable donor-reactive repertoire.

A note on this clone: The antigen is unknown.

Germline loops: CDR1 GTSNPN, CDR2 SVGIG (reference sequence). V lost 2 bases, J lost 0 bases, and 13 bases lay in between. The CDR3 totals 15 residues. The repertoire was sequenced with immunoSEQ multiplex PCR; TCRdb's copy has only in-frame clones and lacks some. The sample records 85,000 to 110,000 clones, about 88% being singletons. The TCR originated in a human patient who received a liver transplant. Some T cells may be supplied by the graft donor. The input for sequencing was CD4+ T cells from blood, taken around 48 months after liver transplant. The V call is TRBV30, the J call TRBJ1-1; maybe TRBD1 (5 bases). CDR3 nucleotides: TGTGCCTGGAGTCAGGGCCTGAATATGAACACTGAAGCTTTCTTT. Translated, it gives CAWSQGLNMNTEAFF.